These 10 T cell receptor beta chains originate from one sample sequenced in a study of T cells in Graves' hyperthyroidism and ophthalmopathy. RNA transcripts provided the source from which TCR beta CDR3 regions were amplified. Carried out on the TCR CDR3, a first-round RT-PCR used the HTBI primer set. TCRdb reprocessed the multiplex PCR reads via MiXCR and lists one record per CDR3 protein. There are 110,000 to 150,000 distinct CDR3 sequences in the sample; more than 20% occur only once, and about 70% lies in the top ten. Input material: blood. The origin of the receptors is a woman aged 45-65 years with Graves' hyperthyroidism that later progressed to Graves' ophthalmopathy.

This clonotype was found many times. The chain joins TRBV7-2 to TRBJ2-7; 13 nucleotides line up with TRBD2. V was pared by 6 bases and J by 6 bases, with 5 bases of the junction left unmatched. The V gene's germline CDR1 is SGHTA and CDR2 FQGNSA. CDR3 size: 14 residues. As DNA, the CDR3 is TGTGCCAGCAGACGCCGGACTAGCGGGAGCGAGCAGTACTTC. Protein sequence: CASRRRTSGSEQYF.

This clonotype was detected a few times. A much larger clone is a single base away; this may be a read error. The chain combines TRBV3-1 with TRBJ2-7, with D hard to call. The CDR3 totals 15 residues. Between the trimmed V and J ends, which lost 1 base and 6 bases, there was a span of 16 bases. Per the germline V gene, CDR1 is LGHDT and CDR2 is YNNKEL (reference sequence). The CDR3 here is CASSQGRKSLSEQYF. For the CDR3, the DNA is TGTGCCAGCAGCCAAGGACGCAAGAGTTTATCCGAGCAGTACTTC.

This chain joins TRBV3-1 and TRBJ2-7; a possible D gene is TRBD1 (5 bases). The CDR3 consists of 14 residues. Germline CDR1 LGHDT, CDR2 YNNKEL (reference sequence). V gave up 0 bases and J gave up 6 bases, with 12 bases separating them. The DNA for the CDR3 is TGTGCCAGCAGCCAAGATCGGTGGGGCGGCGAGCAGTACTTC. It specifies CASSQDRWGGEQYF.

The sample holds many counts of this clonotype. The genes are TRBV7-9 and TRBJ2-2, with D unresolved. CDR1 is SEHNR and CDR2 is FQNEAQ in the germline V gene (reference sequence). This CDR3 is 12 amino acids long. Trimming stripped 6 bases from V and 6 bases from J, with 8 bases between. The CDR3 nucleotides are TGTGCCAGCAGACTTCCAGCCGGGGAGCTGTTTTTT. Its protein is CASRLPAGELFF.

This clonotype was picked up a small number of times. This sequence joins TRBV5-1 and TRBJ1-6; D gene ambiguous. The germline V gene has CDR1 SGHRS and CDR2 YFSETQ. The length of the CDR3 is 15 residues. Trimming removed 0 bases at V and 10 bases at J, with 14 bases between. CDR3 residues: CASSLVGFQGSPLHF. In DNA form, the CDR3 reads TGCGCCAGCAGCTTGGTCGGGTTCCAAGGGTCACCCCTCCACTTT.

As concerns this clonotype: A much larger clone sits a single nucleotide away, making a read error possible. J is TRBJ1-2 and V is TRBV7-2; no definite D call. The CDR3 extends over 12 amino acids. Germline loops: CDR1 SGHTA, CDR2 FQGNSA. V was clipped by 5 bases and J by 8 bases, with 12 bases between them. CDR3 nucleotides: TGTGCCAGCAGCACAGTGGGCTACGGCTACACCTTC. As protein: CASSTVGYGYTF.

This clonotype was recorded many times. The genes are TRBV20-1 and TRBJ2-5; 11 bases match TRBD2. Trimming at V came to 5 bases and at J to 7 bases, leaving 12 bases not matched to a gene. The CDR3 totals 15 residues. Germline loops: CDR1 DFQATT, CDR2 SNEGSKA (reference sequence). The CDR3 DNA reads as TGCAGTGCTCCTCTTAGCGGGAGGGCCGGGGGGACCCAGTACTTC. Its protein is CSAPLSGRAGGTQYF.

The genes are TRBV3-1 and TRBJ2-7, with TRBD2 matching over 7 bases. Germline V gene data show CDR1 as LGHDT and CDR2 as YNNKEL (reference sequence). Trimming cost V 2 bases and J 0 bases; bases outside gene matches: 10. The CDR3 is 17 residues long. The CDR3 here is CASSQTPSGKSSYEQYF. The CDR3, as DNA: TGTGCCAGCAGCCAAACCCCTAGCGGCAAGAGCTCCTACGAGCAGTACTTC.

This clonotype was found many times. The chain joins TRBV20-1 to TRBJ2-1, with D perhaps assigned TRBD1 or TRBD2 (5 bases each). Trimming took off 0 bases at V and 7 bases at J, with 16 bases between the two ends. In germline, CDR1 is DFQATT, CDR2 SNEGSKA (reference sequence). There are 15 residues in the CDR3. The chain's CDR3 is CSARDFGTLGNEQFF. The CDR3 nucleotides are TGCAGTGCTAGAGATTTCGGGACGTTAGGGAATGAGCAGTTCTTC.

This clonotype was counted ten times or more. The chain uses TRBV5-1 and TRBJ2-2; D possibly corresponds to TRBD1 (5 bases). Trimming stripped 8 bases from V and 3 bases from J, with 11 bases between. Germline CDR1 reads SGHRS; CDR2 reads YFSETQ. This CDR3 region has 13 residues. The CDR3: CASQGYDTGELFF. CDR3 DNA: TGCGCCAGTCAGGGATACGACACCGGGGAGCTGTTTTTT.